Given below is one T cell receptor beta chain in context. This specimen comes from a study of technical replicates of blood from several donors. Germline V gene sequence: CDR1 SGHAT, CDR2 FQNNGV. Trimming took 1 base from V and 7 from J, leaving 5 bases between them. This CDR3 region has 12 residues. Assay used: immunoSEQ multiplex PCR; TCRdb lists only in-frame clones, some missing. The sample lists around 80,000 clones, 90% to 97% occurring once. This clonotype was obtained from a human donor in good health. What was sequenced was T cells isolated from PBMCs. The chain recombines TRBV11-2 with TRBJ2-1; D uncertain. The CDR3 DNA is TGTGCCAGCAGCTTAGCCAGAAATGAGCAGTTCTTC. This codes for CASSLARNEQFF. Combining the CDR3 with reference TRBV11-2 and TRBJ2-1 gives the whole variable domain EAGVAQSPRYKIIEKRQSVAFWCNPISGHATLYWYQQILGQGPKLLIQFQNNGVVDDSQLPKDRFSAERLKGVDSTLKIQPAKLEDSAVYLCASSLARNEQFFGPGTRLTVL.